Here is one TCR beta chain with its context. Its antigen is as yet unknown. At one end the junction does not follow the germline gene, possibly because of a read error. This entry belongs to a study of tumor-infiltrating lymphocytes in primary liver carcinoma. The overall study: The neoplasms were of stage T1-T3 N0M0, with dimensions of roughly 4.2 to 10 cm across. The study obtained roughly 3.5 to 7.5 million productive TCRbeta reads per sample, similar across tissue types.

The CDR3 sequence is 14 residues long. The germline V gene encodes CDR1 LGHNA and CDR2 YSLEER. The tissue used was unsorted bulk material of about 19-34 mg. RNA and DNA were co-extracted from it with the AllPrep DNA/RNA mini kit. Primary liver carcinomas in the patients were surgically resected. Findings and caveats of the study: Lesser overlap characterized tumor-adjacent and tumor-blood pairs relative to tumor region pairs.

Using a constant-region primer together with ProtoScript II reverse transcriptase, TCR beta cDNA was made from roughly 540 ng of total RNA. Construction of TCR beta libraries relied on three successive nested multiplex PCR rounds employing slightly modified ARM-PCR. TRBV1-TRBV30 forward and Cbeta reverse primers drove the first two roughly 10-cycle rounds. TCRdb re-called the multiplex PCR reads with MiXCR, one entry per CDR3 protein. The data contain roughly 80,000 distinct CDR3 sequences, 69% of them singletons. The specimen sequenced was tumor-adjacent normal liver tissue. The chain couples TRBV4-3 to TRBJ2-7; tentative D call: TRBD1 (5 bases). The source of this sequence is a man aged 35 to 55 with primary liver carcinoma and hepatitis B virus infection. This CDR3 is CASSQDRTSYEQYF. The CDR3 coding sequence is TGCGCCAGCAGTCAAGATCGGACATCCTACGAGCAGTACTTC.